This entry lists 23 T cell receptor beta chains sequenced from one sample in a study of beta chain features in type 1 diabetes. Study-wide results and caveats: Moderate yet significant TCRB CDR3 shortening was seen in Type 1 diabetes patients in all four CD4+ subsets.

Expressed TCRB transcripts were sequenced, since all the RNA that had been isolated was reverse transcribed. TCRdb's copy holds only in-frame clones and misses some; the assay was immunoSEQ multiplex PCR. Of 40,000 to 60,000 clones detected, approximately 60% appear once; the ten largest clones hold 0.29%. The antigens for these receptors are not known. The sample comprised stem cell memory CD4+ T cells from blood. The receptors stem from a woman in her thirties with type 1 diabetes.

V gene TRBV7-9 combines with J gene TRBJ2-7, with 9 bases aligning to TRBD2. V lost 4 bases, J lost 9 bases, and 16 bases stayed unmatched. The germline V gene has CDR1 SEHNR and CDR2 FQNEAQ (reference sequence). The CDR3 runs to 16 residues. CDR3 region: CASSYSTSGTLLGQYF. The CDR3 DNA reads TGTGCCAGCAGCTATTCGACTAGCGGTACCCTCTTAGGGCAGTACTTC.

This clone was recorded a few times. The rearrangement uses TRBV19 and TRBJ2-4; D is perhaps TRBD2 (5 bases). The germline CDR1 and CDR2 sequences are LNHDA and SQIVND (reference sequence). V shed 4 bases and J shed 6 bases, with 7 bases lying between them. This CDR3 region has 12 residues. In DNA form, the CDR3 reads TGTGCCAGTAGTAGCCGGGGAAACATTCAGTACTTC. Protein sequence: CASSSRGNIQYF.

This clone was detected a few times. CDR3 in DNA: TGCAGCGTTGATGGGGCAGGGGGCTACGAGCAGTACTTC. Its protein product is CSVDGAGGYEQYF. The chain is built from TRBV29-1 and TRBJ2-7; TRBD1 agrees at 7 bases. CDR1 is SQVTM and CDR2 is ANQGSEA in the germline V gene. This CDR3 is 13 amino acids long. Germline trimming cut 3 bases from V and 3 bases from J; bases unmatched to any gene: 5.

The gene calls are TRBV28 and TRBJ2-5; 7 bases match TRBD2. J was trimmed by 3 bases and V by 6 bases; bases with no gene match: 4. CDR1 MDHEN and CDR2 SYDVKM come from the germline V gene. This CDR3 has 13 amino acids. Written as DNA, the CDR3 is TGTGCCAGCAGACCCGCGGGAGAAGAGACCCAGTACTTC. It specifies CASRPAGEETQYF.

This rearrangement joins TRBV7-3 to TRBJ2-7, with TRBD2 matching over 7 bases. V was clipped by 2 bases and J by 4 bases; unmatched bases: 11. This CDR3 region has 16 residues. CDR1 is SGHTA and CDR2 is FQGTGA in the germline V gene. The CDR3 region has the DNA TGTGCCAGCAGCTTAGGGCCCGGACCGGGGGGATACGAGCAGTACTTC. Protein product: CASSLGPGPGGYEQYF.

This chain joins TRBV2 and TRBJ2-6; 11 bases line up with TRBD2. V shed 7 bases and J 3 bases; nucleotides not matched to a gene: 5. CDR1 and CDR2 (germline): SNHLY, FYNNEI. CDR3 length: 16 residues. DNA for the CDR3: TGTGCCAGCACGGGACTAGCGGTTCTTGGGGCCAACGTCCTGACTTTC. This gives the protein CASTGLAVLGANVLTF.

The V gene is TRBV4-2, the J gene TRBJ1-1; 7 nucleotides match TRBD1. The CDR3 has 14 amino acids. After removal of 6 bases from V and 1 base from J, the junction contained 5 bases not matched to a gene. Looked up from germline, CDR1 is LGHNA and CDR2 is YNFKEQ. The CDR3 coding sequence is TGTGCCAGCAGTAACAGGGGACGGAACACTGAAGCTTTCTTT. It codes for CASSNRGRNTEAFF.

The J gene is TRBJ2-1, the V gene TRBV13, with 7 bases fitting TRBD2. V lost 4 bases to trimming and J lost 7 bases; unmatched junction nucleotides: 13. In germline, CDR1 is PRHDT, CDR2 FYEKMQ (reference sequence). This CDR3 spans 16 amino acids. The CDR3 protein is CASSSALVGGANEQFF. The DNA of the CDR3 is TGTGCCAGCAGCTCTGCTCTGGTGGGAGGGGCGAATGAGCAGTTCTTC.

The chain carries TRBV14 and TRBJ1-3; 8 bases fit TRBD1. The CDR3 spans 15 residues. The trim removed 3 bases at V and 3 bases at J, leaving 4 bases unmatched. Per germline, CDR1 SGHDN and CDR2 FVKESK. As DNA, the CDR3 is TGTGCCAGCAGCCAGGCCAGGGGGCTTGGAAACACCATATATTTT. This codes for CASSQARGLGNTIYF.

This chain links TRBV7-2 with TRBJ1-2, with D possibly being TRBD1 (5 bases). The CDR3 totals 11 residues. V was trimmed by 5 bases and J by 7 bases, leaving 8 bases between them. Germline V CDR1 and CDR2: SGHTA, FQGNSA. CDR3 region: CASSDDSGYTF. CDR3 DNA: TGTGCCAGCAGCGATGACAGTGGCTACACCTTC.

The rearrangement joins TRBV6-1 to TRBJ1-2; D uncertain. Trimming removed 6 bases at V and 2 bases at J, with 10 bases between. The CDR3 runs 13 residues. Looked up from germline, CDR1 is MNHNS and CDR2 is SASEGT. The CDR3 region is CASRTGGNYGYTF. The CDR3 DNA reads as TGTGCCAGCAGGACGGGAGGAAACTATGGCTACACCTTC.

This chain uses TRBV4-1 with TRBJ2-7, with 8 bases matching TRBD2. Trimming at V came to 0 bases and at J to 2 bases, leaving 15 bases not matched to a gene. The CDR3 consists of 19 residues. Germline V gene lookup returns CDR1 MGHRA and CDR2 YSYEKL. In DNA form, the CDR3 reads TGCGCCAGCAGCCAAGAGATCCCGGGGTCTAGCGGGCTTACCTACGAGCAGTACTTC. Translated: CASSQEIPGSSGLTYEQYF.

The rearrangement uses TRBV4-1 and TRBJ2-3, with 11 bases lining up with TRBD2. CDR3 size: 19 residues. The germline V gene has CDR1 MGHRA and CDR2 YSYEKL. After removal of 0 bases from V and 0 bases from J, the junction contained 8 bases not matched to a gene. The CDR3 nucleotides read TGCGCCAGCAGCCAAGATAAGGGGGGACTAGCGGCTAGCACAGATACGCAGTATTTT. Translating gives CASSQDKGGLAASTDTQYF.

This clone appeared a single time. CDR3 sequence reads: CASSPPGTASGNEQFF. The CDR3 nucleotides read TGTGCCAGCTCACCACCAGGGACTGCCTCCGGCAATGAGCAGTTCTTC. The rearrangement joins TRBV18 to TRBJ2-1, with a possible D match to TRBD2 (6 bases). V was clipped by 0 bases and J by 6 bases, with 15 bases between them. From germline, CDR1 is KGHSH and CDR2 LQKENI. CDR3 size: 16 residues.

The chain has TRBV18 and TRBJ1-1, with D maybe TRBD1 (5 bases). With 4 bases removed from V and 1 base from J, the gap between germline ends came to 19 bases. The CDR3 totals 17 residues. Germline CDR1 and CDR2: KGHSH and LQKENI. The CDR3 DNA follows: TGTGCCAGCTCACTCCGGGGGTTGGCAGACAGGAACACTGAAGCTTTCTTT. Protein: CASSLRGLADRNTEAFF.

Details on this clone: The junction and the germline gene differ at one end; a read error may be behind it. CDR3 region: CASSAPGTGYNEQFF. DNA of the CDR3: TGTGCTAGCAGCGCACCCGGGACAGGGTACAATGAGCAGTTCTTC. The chain combines TRBV7-7 with TRBJ2-1; the match to TRBD1 covers 9 bases. CDR3 size: 15 residues. The germline V gene encodes CDR1 SSHAT and CDR2 FNYEAQ (reference sequence).

The chain combines TRBV6-6 with TRBJ2-4; 7 bases align to TRBD2. Germline loops: CDR1 MNHNY, CDR2 SVGAGI (reference sequence). Trimming cost V 6 bases and J 0 bases; bases outside gene matches: 8. This CDR3 spans 16 amino acids. CDR3 bases: TGTGCCAGCAGCCACTGGGGGGGTCCAGCCAAAAACATTCAGTACTTC. This translates into CASSHWGGPAKNIQYF.

This clone was detected once. This rearrangement joins TRBV2 to TRBJ1-1; 7 nucleotides line up with TRBD1. Germline CDR1 reads SNHLY; CDR2 reads FYNNEI. With 5 bases clipped from V and 5 bases from J, the junction kept 5 bases outside the gene matches. CDR3 size: 13 residues. The CDR3 DNA is TGTGCCAGCAGTTACATACAGGGGACTGAAGCTTTCTTT. It translates to CASSYIQGTEAFF.

V is TRBV9 and J is TRBJ2-7; 8 bases agree with TRBD1. This CDR3 spans 14 amino acids. Germline CDR1 is SGDLS and CDR2 is YYNGEE. The trim removed 0 bases at V and 4 bases at J, leaving 3 bases unmatched. In DNA, the CDR3 is TGTGCCAGCAGCGTAGCTCAGGGGGCGTACGAGCAGTACTTC. Its protein is CASSVAQGAYEQYF. The full variable domain, in which reference TRBV9 and TRBJ2-7 provide the parts outside the CDR3, is DSGVTQTPKHLITATGQRVTLRCSPRSGDLSVYWYQQSLDQGLQFLIQYYNGEERAKGNILERFSAQQFPDLHSELNLSSLELGDSALYFCASSVAQGAYEQYFGPGTRLTVT.

V gene TRBV29-1 combines with J gene TRBJ1-1; D perhaps matches TRBD1 (6 bases). Germline CDR1 is SQVTM and CDR2 is ANQGSEA. Trimming stripped 8 bases from V and 1 base from J, with 23 bases between. The CDR3 is 16 residues long. CDR3 sequence reads: CSSKRGQPFENTEAFF. As DNA, the CDR3 is TGCAGCTCCAAACGAGGACAGCCCTTCGAGAACACTGAAGCTTTCTTT.

The chain uses TRBV29-1 and TRBJ1-4; D is possibly TRBD1 (5 bases). The V gene's germline CDR1 is SQVTM and CDR2 ANQGSEA. CDR3 length equals 12 residues. V shed 7 bases and J shed 8 bases, with 14 bases lying between them. CDR3 loop: CSAARGEEKLFF. CDR3 nucleotide sequence: TGCAGCGCAGCCCGGGGGGAGGAAAAACTGTTTTTT.

The chain couples TRBV28 to TRBJ1-5; TRBD1 matches 7 bases. Germline V gives CDR1 MDHEN, CDR2 SYDVKM. The ends lost 7 bases at V and 2 bases at J; junction bases unmatched: 8. The CDR3 spans 15 residues. CDR3 bases: TGTGCCAGCACCGATTACAGGGGAGGCAATCAGCCCCAGCATTTT. Amino acid sequence: CASTDYRGGNQPQHF.

A few counts support this clone. This chain connects TRBV7-6 to TRBJ2-1; 13 positions match TRBD2. This CDR3 has 18 residues. The trim removed 1 base at V and 5 bases at J, leaving 8 bases unmatched. Germline assignment: CDR1 SGHVS and CDR2 FNYEAQ. CDR3 sequence (DNA): TGTGCCAGCAGCTTAGGTGGACTAGCGGGAGTTAGAAACAATGAGCAGTTCTTC. Protein sequence: CASSLGGLAGVRNNEQFF.